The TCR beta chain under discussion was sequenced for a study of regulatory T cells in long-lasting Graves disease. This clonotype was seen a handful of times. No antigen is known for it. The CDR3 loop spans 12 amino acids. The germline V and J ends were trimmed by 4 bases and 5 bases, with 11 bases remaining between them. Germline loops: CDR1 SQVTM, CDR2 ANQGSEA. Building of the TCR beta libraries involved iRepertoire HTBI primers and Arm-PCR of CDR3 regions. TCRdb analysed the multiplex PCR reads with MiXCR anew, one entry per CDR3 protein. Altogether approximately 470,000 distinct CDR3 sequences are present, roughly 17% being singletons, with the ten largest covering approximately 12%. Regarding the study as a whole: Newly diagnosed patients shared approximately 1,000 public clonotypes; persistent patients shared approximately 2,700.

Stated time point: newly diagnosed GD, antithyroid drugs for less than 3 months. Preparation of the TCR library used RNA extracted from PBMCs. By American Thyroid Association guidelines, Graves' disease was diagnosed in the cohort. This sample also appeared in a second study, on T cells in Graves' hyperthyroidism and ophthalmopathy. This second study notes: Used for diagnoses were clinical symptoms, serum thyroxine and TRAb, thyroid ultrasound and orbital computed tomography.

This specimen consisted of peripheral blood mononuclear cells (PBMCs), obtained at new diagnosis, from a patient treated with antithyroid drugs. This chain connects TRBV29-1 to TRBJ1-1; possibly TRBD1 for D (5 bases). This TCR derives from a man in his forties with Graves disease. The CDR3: CSVGGRSTEAFF. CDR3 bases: TGCAGCGTTGGGGGCAGAAGTACTGAAGCTTTCTTT. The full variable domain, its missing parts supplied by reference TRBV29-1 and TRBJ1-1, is SAVISQKPSRDICQRGTSLTIQCQVDSQVTMMFWYRQQPGQSLTLIATANQGSEATYESGFVIDKFPISRPNLTFSTLTVSNMSPEDSSIYLCSVGGRSTEAFFGQGTRLTVV.